This T cell receptor beta chain comes out of a study of blood T cell repertoires in COVID-19. On the study more broadly: COVID-19 samples, acute and convalescent, were from the United States, Italy and Spain. PBMCs, B-cell-depleted T cells, or T cells provided the cDNA or gDNA that made up the material.

Per the authors' pipeline: Reference gene primers were amplified, and this amplification served to estimate nucleated cell counts. The method was immunoSEQ multiplex PCR; TCRdb's version includes in-frame clones alone and lacks a portion of them. V and J calls and clone size follow that table, whereas D and trimming were derived from the DNA. The data contain 150,000 to 180,000 clones, roughly four fifths of them seen just once; the ten biggest clones take up about 31%. The CDR3 sequence is 15 residues long. V was pared by 2 bases and J by 10 bases, with 20 bases between. CDR1 is MNHEY, CDR2 SMNVEV, per germline (reference sequence).

The receptor's source is a woman in her fifties or sixties with acute or convalescent COVID-19. The genes are TRBV27 and TRBJ1-1, with D tentatively TRBD1 (6 bases). Input material: peripheral blood. CDR3 sequence reads: CASSLAQTGHFGAFF. CDR3 DNA: TGTGCCAGCAGTTTAGCCCAGACAGGACACTTCGGAGCTTTCTTT.